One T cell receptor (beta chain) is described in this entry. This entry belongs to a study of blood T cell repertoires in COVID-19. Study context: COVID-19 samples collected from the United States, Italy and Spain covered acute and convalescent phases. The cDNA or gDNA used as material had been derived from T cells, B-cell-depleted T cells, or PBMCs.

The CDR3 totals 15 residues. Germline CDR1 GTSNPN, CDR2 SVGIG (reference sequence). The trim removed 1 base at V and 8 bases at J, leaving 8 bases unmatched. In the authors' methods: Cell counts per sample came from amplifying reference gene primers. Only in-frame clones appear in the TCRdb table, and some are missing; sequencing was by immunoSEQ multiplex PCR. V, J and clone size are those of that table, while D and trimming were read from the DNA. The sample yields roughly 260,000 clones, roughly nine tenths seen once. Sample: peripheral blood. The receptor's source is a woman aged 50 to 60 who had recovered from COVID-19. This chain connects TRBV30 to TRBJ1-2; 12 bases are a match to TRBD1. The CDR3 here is CAWSAPRDRGLGYTF. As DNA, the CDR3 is TGTGCCTGGAGTGCTCCCCGGGACAGGGGGCTCGGCTACACCTTC.